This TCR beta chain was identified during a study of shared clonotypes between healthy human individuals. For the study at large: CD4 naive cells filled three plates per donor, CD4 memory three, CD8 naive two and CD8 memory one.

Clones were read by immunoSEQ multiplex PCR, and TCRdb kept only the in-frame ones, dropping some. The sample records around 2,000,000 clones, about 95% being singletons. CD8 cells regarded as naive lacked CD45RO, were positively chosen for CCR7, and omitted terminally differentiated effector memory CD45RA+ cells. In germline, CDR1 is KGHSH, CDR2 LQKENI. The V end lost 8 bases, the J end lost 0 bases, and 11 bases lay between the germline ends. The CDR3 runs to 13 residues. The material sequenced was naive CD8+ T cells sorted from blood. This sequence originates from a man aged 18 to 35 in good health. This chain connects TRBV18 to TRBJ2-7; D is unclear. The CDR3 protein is CASRVSTSYEQYF. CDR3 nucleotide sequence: TGTGCCAGCCGAGTATCTACCTCCTACGAGCAGTACTTC. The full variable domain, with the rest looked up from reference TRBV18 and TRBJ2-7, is NAGVMQNPRHLVRRRGQEARLRCSPMKGHSHVYWYRQLPEEGLKFMVYLQKENIIDESGMPKERFSAEFPKEGPSILRIQQVVRGDSAAYFCASRVSTSYEQYFGPGTRLTVT.